The present T cell receptor beta chain was sequenced within a study of CD8 T cells in ankylosing spondylitis. Findings and limits, study-wide: For ankylosing spondylitis blood, a TCR beta motif of 8 or 9 highly homologous variants appeared characteristic.

On this clonotype itself: The antigen is not known.

As the method for making TCR beta libraries, quantitative 5'-RACE with molecular barcodes was used. TCRdb called the 5' RACE reads again in MiXCR, with one record for every CDR3 protein. The sample consists of a few hundred thousand distinct CDR3 sequences, less than 25% of them appearing once. The CDR3 is 14 residues long. Trimming removed 4 bases at V and 4 bases at J, with 14 bases between. Germline assignment: CDR1 SGDLS and CDR2 YYNGEE. Sequencing was performed on blood, either unsorted or a sorted T cell fraction (not recorded which). J is TRBJ2-5 and V is TRBV9; D gene ambiguous. This TCR was recovered from a female donor with ankylosing spondylitis or in good health (not recorded which). The CDR3 is CASSPTVNGETQYF. CDR3 sequence (DNA): TGTGCCAGCAGCCCTACCGTTAACGGAGAGACCCAGTACTTC.